The 2 T cell receptor beta chains below were found in one sample sequenced in a study of blood T cell repertoires in acute mononucleosis. Time point defined: acute infectious mononucleosis, at clinical presentation within 2 weeks of symptom onset (visit 1). The assay was immunoSEQ multiplex PCR, and TCRdb's table has in-frame clones only and misses some. The sample has approximately 2,000 clones, around 30% seen once. Source: EBV YVL epitope tetramer+ CD8+ T cells sorted from PBMCs, taken during acute infectious mononucleosis. Subset of the sample: CD8 T cells binding a tetramer with EBV BRLF1 109-117 peptide (YVL-BR). The source is a man aged 18-30 years with infectious mononucleosis caused by EBV.

With respect to this clone: One junction end does not reproduce the germline sequence, and a read error may be involved. The rearrangement joins TRBV27 to TRBJ1-5, with TRBD1 identical over 8 bases. The CDR3 length is 13 residues. The germline V gene has CDR1 MNHEY and CDR2 SMNVEV (reference sequence). CDR3: CASCGTGSWPLHF. CDR3 DNA sequence: TGTGCGAGCTGCGGGACAGGATCGTGGCCCCTGCATTTT.

The V call is TRBV13, the J call TRBJ2-5, with a possible D match to TRBD1 (5 bases). Germline-derived CDR1 and CDR2 are PRHDT and FYEKMQ (reference sequence). Trimming pared 6 bases from V and 1 base from J, leaving 18 bases between. The length of the CDR3 is 16 residues. CDR3 protein: CASSPDASRVQETQYF. In DNA, the CDR3 is TGTGCCAGCAGTCCGGACGCCTCCAGGGTCCAAGAGACCCAGTACTTC.